The 14 T cell receptor beta chains reported below all come from one sample, sequenced in a study of blood T cell repertoires in COVID-19. Only in-frame clones appear in the TCRdb table, and some are missing; sequencing was by immunoSEQ multiplex PCR. The sample shows more than 110,000 clones, approximately 78% of them seen only once. Sequencing was carried out using PBMCs or T cells enriched from blood (not recorded which). The origin of the receptors is a woman between 45 and 65 years old who had recovered from COVID-19.

The gene calls are TRBV2 and TRBJ2-6, with 8 positions matching TRBD1. Trimming took 7 bases from V and 0 from J; bases not matched to a gene: 5. Per the germline V gene, CDR1 is SNHLY and CDR2 is FYNNEI. This CDR3 comprises 16 residues. The CDR3 sequence: CASTGTGTSGANVLTF. The CDR3 DNA sequence: TGTGCCAGCACCGGGACAGGCACCTCTGGGGCCAACGTCCTGACTTTC. Full variable domain (missing parts from reference TRBV2 and TRBJ2-6): EPEVTQTPSHQVTQMGQEVILRCVPISNHLYFYWYRQILGQKVEFLVSFYNNEISEKSEIFDDQFSVERPDGSNFTLKIRSTKLEDSAMYFCASTGTGTSGANVLTFGAGSRLTVL.

The V gene is TRBV4-1, the J gene TRBJ1-3, with TRBD1 as a possible D gene (5 bases). V lost 0 bases, J lost 3 bases, and 24 bases lay in between. Germline assignment: CDR1 MGHRA and CDR2 YSYEKL. CDR3 size: 20 residues. The CDR3 reads CASSQDLQNGGALGGNTIYF. The CDR3 nucleotides read TGCGCCAGCAGCCAAGATCTCCAGAATGGAGGGGCACTCGGTGGAAACACCATATATTTT.

The rearrangement uses TRBV27 and TRBJ2-3; 10 bases map to TRBD1. V shed 7 bases and J 12 bases; nucleotides not matched to a gene: 16. The CDR3 contains 15 residues. Germline V lookup: CDR1 MNHEY, CDR2 SMNVEV (reference sequence). The CDR3 protein is CASTSRDRGESPQYF. For the CDR3, the DNA is TGTGCCAGCACTTCCCGGGACAGGGGTGAAAGTCCTCAGTATTTT.

The chain has TRBV2 and TRBJ1-5; TRBD1 agrees at 7 bases. The CDR3 spans 14 residues. V was pared by 5 bases and J by 3 bases, with 4 bases of the junction left unmatched. The germline gives CDR1 SNHLY, CDR2 FYNNEI. CDR3 region: CASSTGAINQPQHF. The CDR3 DNA sequence: TGTGCCAGCAGTACAGGGGCGATCAATCAGCCCCAGCATTTT.

This rearrangement joins TRBV7-9 to TRBJ1-1; no clear D gene. In germline, CDR1 is SEHNR, CDR2 FQNEAQ (reference sequence). The CDR3 is 12 residues long. V gave up 5 bases and J gave up 0 bases, with 4 bases separating them. As DNA, the CDR3 is TGTGCCAGCAGCCTTATGAACACTGAAGCTTTCTTT. It specifies CASSLMNTEAFF.

The chain uses TRBV6-6 and TRBJ1-6; possibly TRBD1 for D (5 bases). The ends were cut back, 7 bases at V and 9 bases at J, with 16 bases in the middle. The V gene's germline CDR1 is MNHNY and CDR2 SVGAGI (reference sequence). This CDR3 has 14 residues. CDR3 region: CASTFNQGPSPLHF. The CDR3 DNA sequence: TGTGCCAGCACCTTCAACCAGGGCCCTTCACCCCTCCACTTT.

The genes are TRBV10-1 and TRBJ1-4, with D unclear. The CDR3 is 16 residues long. CDR1 and CDR2 from the germline V gene are WNHNN and SYGVQD (reference sequence). With 4 bases removed from V and 5 bases from J, the gap between germline ends came to 17 bases. The chain's CDR3 is CASSVTPGPRNEKLFF. CDR3 coding DNA: TGCGCCAGCAGTGTCACTCCCGGCCCCAGGAATGAAAAACTGTTTTTT.

The rearrangement links TRBV4-1 to TRBJ2-5, with 12 bases fitting TRBD2. The germline V gene encodes CDR1 MGHRA and CDR2 YSYEKL. CDR3 length: 16 amino acids. V shed 1 base, J shed 5 bases, and the junction held 5 bases outside the gene matches. CDR3 bases: TGCGCCAGCAGCCAAGGACTAGCGGGGGCTCGGGAGACCCAGTACTTC. This gives the protein CASSQGLAGARETQYF.

The chain has TRBV2 and TRBJ2-7, with TRBD2 identical over 8 bases. V shed 7 bases, J shed 4 bases, and the junction held 6 bases outside the gene matches. The length of the CDR3 is 13 residues. Per the germline V gene, CDR1 is SNHLY and CDR2 is FYNNEI. The CDR3, as DNA: TGTGCCAGCACAATTAGCGGGGTTTACGAGCAGTACTTC. Its protein is CASTISGVYEQYF. Full variable domain (outside the CDR3, taken from reference TRBV2 and TRBJ2-7): EPEVTQTPSHQVTQMGQEVILRCVPISNHLYFYWYRQILGQKVEFLVSFYNNEISEKSEIFDDQFSVERPDGSNFTLKIRSTKLEDSAMYFCASTISGVYEQYFGPGTRLTVT.

This clone was counted between two and nine times. The J gene is TRBJ2-7, the V gene TRBV12-3 or TRBV12-4; D is possibly TRBD1 (5 bases). Trimming removed 3 bases from V and 5 bases from J, with 11 bases in between. This CDR3 is 13 amino acids long. The DNA of the CDR3 is TGTGCCAGCAGTTTCAGCAGGGCGAACGAGCAGTACTTC. Translated, it gives CASSFSRANEQYF.

This chain connects TRBV19 to TRBJ2-5; 7 bases fit TRBD2. The trim removed 7 bases at V and 5 bases at J, leaving 10 bases unmatched. There are 14 residues in the CDR3. The germline V gene has CDR1 LNHDA and CDR2 SQIVND (reference sequence). As DNA, the CDR3 is TGTGCCAGTACTACGGGACTATCAGTCGAGACCCAGTACTTC. Translated, it gives CASTTGLSVETQYF.

The V and J genes are TRBV5-6 and TRBJ1-2; TRBD1 matches at 8 bases. The CDR3 extends over 15 amino acids. Trimming removed 0 bases from V and 8 bases from J; junction bases left unmatched: 9. Germline values: CDR1 SGHDT, CDR2 YYEEEE. The CDR3 DNA is TGTGCCAGCAGCTTGGTCGCGGACAGGGATCGAGGCTACACCTTC. Encoded protein: CASSLVADRDRGYTF.

This chain uses TRBV18 with TRBJ2-5, with D unclear. The CDR3 spans 13 residues. Germline assignment: CDR1 KGHSH and CDR2 LQKENI. The V gene lost 0 bases and the J gene lost 5 bases, with 7 bases spanning the gap. CDR3 coding DNA: TGTGCCAGCTCACCACCGGCCGGGGAGACCCAGTACTTC. Translating it yields CASSPPAGETQYF.

This clone was observed a single time. The chain recombines TRBV30 with TRBJ1-5; a weak D match, TRBD1 (5 bases). Trimming cost V 1 base and J 3 bases, with 7 bases left between them. The CDR3 length is 13 residues. Germline values: CDR1 GTSNPN, CDR2 SVGIG (reference sequence). The CDR3 sequence: CAWSGQHNQPQHF. The CDR3, as DNA: TGTGCCTGGAGTGGACAGCACAATCAGCCCCAGCATTTT.